This entry concerns a single TCR beta chain. This entry comes from a study of regulatory T cells in long-lasting Graves disease. Time point indicated: newly diagnosed GD, antithyroid drugs for less than 3 months. Extracted RNA from PBMCs served as the source of the TCR library. Trimming stripped 1 base from V and 4 bases from J, with 8 bases between. The CDR3 consists of 13 residues. CDR1 SGDLS and CDR2 YYNGEE come from the germline V gene. HTBI primers from iRepertoire and Arm-PCR of CDR3 regions yielded the TCR beta libraries. TCRdb used MiXCR to reprocess the multiplex PCR reads, holding one entry per CDR3 protein. The sample lists 400,000 to 500,000 distinct CDR3 sequences; more than 12% were seen once. This same sample was also taken into another study, of T cells in Graves' hyperthyroidism and ophthalmopathy. This second study says: Patients counted as stable if ophthalmopathy did not develop within 18 months.

The chain couples TRBV9 to TRBJ1-1; no definite D call. The TCR was taken from a woman in her twenties or thirties with Graves disease. Sample: peripheral blood mononuclear cells (PBMCs), taken at new diagnosis, from a patient treated with antithyroid drugs. CDR3 residues: CASSVTGRTEAFF. The CDR3 nucleotides are TGTGCCAGCAGCGTAACTGGTCGCACTGAAGCTTTCTTT.